Presented here are 22 T cell receptor beta chains from one specimen sequenced in a study of blood T cell repertoires in COVID-19. Using immunoSEQ multiplex PCR, the repertoire was profiled, and TCRdb retains in-frame clones only, with some absent. The sample has around 97,000 clones; approximately 84% are singletons. Sequencing used peripheral blood. These receptor sequences come from a man aged 65 to 79 with acute or convalescent COVID-19.

The chain uses TRBV5-5 and TRBJ1-6; TRBD1 matches 9 bases. Looked up from germline, CDR1 is SGHKS and CDR2 is YYEKEE (reference sequence). The V and J ends lost 4 bases and 10 bases, in that order; junction bases with no gene match: 3. The CDR3 is 13 residues long. The CDR3 loop is CASSRQGDSPLHF. In DNA, the CDR3 is TGTGCCAGCAGCCGACAGGGGGACTCACCCCTCCACTTT.

This sequence joins TRBV10-1 and TRBJ2-1, with 7 bases fitting TRBD1. The germline V gene has CDR1 WNHNN and CDR2 SYGVQD (reference sequence). The CDR3 covers 15 residues. V was pared by 3 bases and J by 0 bases, with 2 bases of the junction left unmatched. The CDR3 DNA reads as TGCGCCAGCAGTGAAAACAGGGGCTCCTACAATGAGCAGTTCTTC. Its protein product is CASSENRGSYNEQFF.

This chain links TRBV7-8 with TRBJ1-5, with 8 bases identical to TRBD1. J was trimmed by 2 bases and V by 3 bases; bases with no gene match: 0. The CDR3 spans 14 residues. Germline loops: CDR1 SGHVS, CDR2 FQNEAQ. CDR3 residues: CASSLTGGNQPQHF. The CDR3 DNA reads TGTGCCAGCAGCTTGACAGGGGGCAATCAGCCCCAGCATTTT.

This sequence joins TRBV7-2 and TRBJ1-4; D gene uncertain. Trimming stripped 5 bases from V and 4 bases from J, with 14 bases between. The CDR3 covers 15 residues. From germline, CDR1 is SGHTA and CDR2 FQGNSA. The DNA of the CDR3 is TGTGCCAGCAGCCTCCAAGGCGGCCTTAATGAAAAACTGTTTTTT. It encodes CASSLQGGLNEKLFF.

The chain couples TRBV5-1 to TRBJ2-1; TRBD1 might be the D (5 bases). Between the trimmed V and J ends, which lost 1 base and 5 bases, there was a span of 19 bases. The CDR3 is made up of 17 amino acids. CDR1 and CDR2 from the germline V gene are SGHRS and YFSETQ. CDR3: CASSLQDGLRENNEQFF. DNA of the CDR3: TGCGCCAGCAGCTTGCAGGACGGCCTCAGGGAAAACAATGAGCAGTTCTTC.

This chain uses TRBV5-5 with TRBJ2-1; 11 bases are a match to TRBD1. The V gene's germline CDR1 is SGHKS and CDR2 YYEKEE (reference sequence). The CDR3 has 15 amino acids. With 4 bases clipped from V and 5 bases from J, the junction kept 5 bases outside the gene matches. CDR3 in DNA: TGTGCCAGCAGCCCAGGGACAGGGGGGCACAATGAGCAGTTCTTC. Amino acids: CASSPGTGGHNEQFF.

V gene TRBV28 combines with J gene TRBJ2-7; 7 bases match TRBD1. Germline lookup yields CDR1 MDHEN and CDR2 SYDVKM. Trimming took 6 bases from V and 2 from J; bases not matched to a gene: 1. CDR3 size: 12 residues. The chain's CDR3 is CASRDRPYEQYF. The CDR3 DNA follows: TGTGCCAGCAGGGACAGGCCCTACGAGCAGTACTTC.

The J gene is TRBJ1-4, the V gene TRBV28, with D possibly TRBD1 on 6 matching bases. Deletions cut 5 bases from V and 1 base from J, with 11 bases between. The CDR3 sequence is 15 residues long. The germline gives CDR1 MDHEN, CDR2 SYDVKM. In DNA form, the CDR3 reads TGTGCCAGCAGTCCCGAGACAGGAACTAATGAAAAACTGTTTTTT. It yields the protein CASSPETGTNEKLFF.

The chain has TRBV5-6 and TRBJ1-4, with D possibly being TRBD1 (6 bases). Trimming removed 1 base at V and 0 bases at J, with 13 bases between. This CDR3 comprises 17 residues. Per the germline V gene, CDR1 is SGHDT and CDR2 is YYEEEE. CDR3 loop: CASSLWTDLATNEKLFF. The CDR3 DNA reads as TGTGCCAGCAGCTTGTGGACAGATTTGGCAACTAATGAAAAACTGTTTTTT.

The rearrangement links TRBV5-1 to TRBJ2-3, with 12 bases that match TRBD2. Per germline, CDR1 SGHRS and CDR2 YFSETQ. CDR3 length: 17 residues. V lost 0 bases and J lost 4; bases outside the gene matches: 6. For the CDR3, the DNA is TGCGCCAGCAGCTTGGGACTAGCGGGAGACGGCGCAGATACGCAGTATTTT. This gives the protein CASSLGLAGDGADTQYF.

J is TRBJ2-7 and V is TRBV7-2, with D perhaps TRBD1 (5 bases). Trimming left V 3 bases short and J 2 bases short, with 11 bases between. Looked up from germline, CDR1 is SGHTA and CDR2 is FQGNSA. The CDR3 has 14 residues. The CDR3 protein is CASSFSRAPYEQYF. For the CDR3, the DNA is TGTGCCAGCAGCTTCAGCAGGGCGCCCTACGAGCAGTACTTC.

The CDR3 is CASSLGGTGANVLTF. The CDR3 DNA is TGTGCCAGCAGCTTAGGGGGCACTGGGGCCAACGTCCTGACTTTC. This chain joins TRBV7-2 and TRBJ2-6, with TRBD1 as a possible D gene (5 bases). V was pared by 1 base and J by 2 bases, with 6 bases between. The CDR3 is 15 amino acids. Germline CDR1 and CDR2: SGHTA and FQGNSA.

This chain connects TRBV20-1 to TRBJ2-5; no clear D. Trimming took off 5 bases at V and 5 bases at J, with 6 bases between the two ends. The CDR3 totals 10 residues. Germline-derived CDR1 and CDR2 are DFQATT and SNEGSKA (reference sequence). CDR3 amino acids: CSAYQETQYF. CDR3 nucleotide sequence: TGCAGTGCTTATCAGGAGACCCAGTACTTC.

The chain carries TRBV2 and TRBJ2-5; weak D call: TRBD1 (6 bases). CDR1 and CDR2 from the germline V gene are SNHLY and FYNNEI. This CDR3 comprises 14 residues. V gave up 6 bases and J gave up 4 bases, with 15 bases separating them. CDR3 DNA: TGTGCCAGCAGGGCAGGGGAAGGGGGAGAGACCCAGTACTTC. This codes for CASRAGEGGETQYF.

The chain has TRBV6-5 and TRBJ1-1; TRBD1 might be the D (5 bases). Germline V gene sequence: CDR1 MNHEY, CDR2 SVGAGI. V lost 7 bases and J 1 base, leaving 13 bases between the germline ends. This CDR3 is built from 14 residues. This CDR3 is CASTMGGENTEAFF. The CDR3 DNA reads as TGTGCCAGCACCATGGGAGGGGAGAACACTGAAGCTTTCTTT.

The CDR3 spells CARLTGAAVSEKLFF. CDR3 DNA: TGTGCCAGACTTACAGGGGCAGCGGTTTCTGAAAAACTGTTTTTT. This chain links TRBV7-3 with TRBJ1-4; 7 nucleotides agree with TRBD1. Germline assignment: CDR1 SGHTA and CDR2 FQGTGA. With 9 bases clipped from V and 7 bases from J, the junction kept 14 bases outside the gene matches. The CDR3 length is 15 residues. Full variable domain (rest looked up from reference TRBV7-3 and TRBJ1-4): GAGVSQTPSNKVTEKGKYVELRCDPISGHTALYWYRQSLGQGPEFLIYFQGTGAADDSGLPNDRFFAVRPEGSVSTLKIQRTERGDSAVYLCARLTGAAVSEKLFFGSGTQLSVL.

The V call is TRBV18, the J call TRBJ2-3, with 10 positions matching TRBD1. The trim removed 3 bases at V and 4 bases at J, leaving 4 bases unmatched. Germline V CDR1 and CDR2: KGHSH, LQKENI. The length of the CDR3 is 15 residues. CDR3 bases: TGTGCCAGCTCACCCGGGACAGGGGTGGCAGATACGCAGTATTTT. Its translation is CASSPGTGVADTQYF.

This chain uses TRBV30 with TRBJ2-7, with TRBD1 identical over 7 bases. In germline, CDR1 is GTSNPN, CDR2 SVGIG (reference sequence). The CDR3 is 14 amino acids. V was clipped by 1 base and J by 2 bases; unmatched bases: 5. The CDR3 DNA reads as TGTGCCTGGAGTGGTGGGCAGGGGGCCTACGAGCAGTACTTC. Protein product: CAWSGGQGAYEQYF.

This chain joins TRBV12-3 or TRBV12-4 and TRBJ2-7; D possibly corresponds to TRBD1 (5 bases). The V end lost 2 bases, the J end lost 4 bases, and 9 bases lay between the germline ends. This CDR3 is 13 amino acids long. CDR3 nucleotides: TGTGCCAGCAGTTTACCACCAGGGTACGAGCAGTACTTC. Amino acids: CASSLPPGYEQYF.

V usage is TRBV6-5 and J usage is TRBJ2-1; 8 positions match TRBD2. The germline CDR1 and CDR2 sequences are MNHEY and SVGAGI. Trimming removed 5 bases from V and 8 bases from J; junction bases left unmatched: 11. CDR3 size: 15 residues. CDR3 region: CASSNTGTREDEQFF. CDR3 sequence (DNA): TGTGCCAGCAGTAACACCGGGACTAGAGAAGATGAGCAGTTCTTC.

The chain links TRBV5-4 to TRBJ1-4, with D possibly TRBD1 on 6 matching bases. Germline-derived CDR1 and CDR2 are SGHNT and YYREEE (reference sequence). The CDR3 spans 17 residues. Trimming took off 0 bases at V and 0 bases at J, with 12 bases between the two ends. The DNA for the CDR3 is TGTGCCAGCAGCTTGGATATGGGGGCTGCAACTAATGAAAAACTGTTTTTT. Translation: CASSLDMGAATNEKLFF.

V gene TRBV4-1 combines with J gene TRBJ2-3; 11 bases line up with TRBD2. In germline, CDR1 is MGHRA, CDR2 YSYEKL. J gave up 0 bases and V 2 bases, and 7 bases lay outside the gene matches. This CDR3 is 18 amino acids long. CDR3 loop: CASSQRRLAGGSTDTQYF. The DNA of the CDR3 is TGCGCCAGCAGCCAACGGCGATTAGCGGGAGGGAGCACAGATACGCAGTATTTT.